Sequencing of this T cell receptor beta chain was carried out in a study of T cell changes during pregnancy in multiple sclerosis. Germline V gene data show CDR1 as LNHNV and CDR2 as YYDKDF (reference sequence). This CDR3 has 13 amino acids. Germline trimming cut 6 bases from V and 4 bases from J; bases unmatched to any gene: 6. Only in-frame clones appear in the TCRdb table, and some are missing; sequencing was by immunoSEQ multiplex PCR. The sample has 40,000 to 50,000 clones; 91% are singletons. This specimen consisted of CD8+ T cells from peripheral blood mononuclear cells, obtained after pregnancy. This chain uses TRBV15 with TRBJ2-7, with 7 bases fitting TRBD2. The clonotype comes from a female donor with multiple sclerosis, enrolled in a pregnancy study. This CDR3 is CATRSGRQYEQYF. The CDR3 coding sequence is TGTGCCACCAGGTCCGGGAGGCAGTACGAGCAGTACTTC.